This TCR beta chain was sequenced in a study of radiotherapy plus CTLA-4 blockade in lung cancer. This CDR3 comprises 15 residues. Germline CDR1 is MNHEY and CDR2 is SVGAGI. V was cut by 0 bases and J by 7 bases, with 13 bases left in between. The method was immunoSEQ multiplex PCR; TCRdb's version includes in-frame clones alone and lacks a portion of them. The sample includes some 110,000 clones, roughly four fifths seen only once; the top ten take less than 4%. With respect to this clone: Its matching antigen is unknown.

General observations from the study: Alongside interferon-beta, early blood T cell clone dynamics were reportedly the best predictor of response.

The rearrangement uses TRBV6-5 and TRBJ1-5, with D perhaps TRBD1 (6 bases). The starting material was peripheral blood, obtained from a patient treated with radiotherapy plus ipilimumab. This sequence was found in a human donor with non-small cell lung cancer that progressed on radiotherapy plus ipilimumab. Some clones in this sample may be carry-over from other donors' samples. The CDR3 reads CASSYSPGGAQPQHF. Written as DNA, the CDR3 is TGTGCCAGCAGTTACTCACCGGGGGGCGCACAGCCCCAGCATTTT.